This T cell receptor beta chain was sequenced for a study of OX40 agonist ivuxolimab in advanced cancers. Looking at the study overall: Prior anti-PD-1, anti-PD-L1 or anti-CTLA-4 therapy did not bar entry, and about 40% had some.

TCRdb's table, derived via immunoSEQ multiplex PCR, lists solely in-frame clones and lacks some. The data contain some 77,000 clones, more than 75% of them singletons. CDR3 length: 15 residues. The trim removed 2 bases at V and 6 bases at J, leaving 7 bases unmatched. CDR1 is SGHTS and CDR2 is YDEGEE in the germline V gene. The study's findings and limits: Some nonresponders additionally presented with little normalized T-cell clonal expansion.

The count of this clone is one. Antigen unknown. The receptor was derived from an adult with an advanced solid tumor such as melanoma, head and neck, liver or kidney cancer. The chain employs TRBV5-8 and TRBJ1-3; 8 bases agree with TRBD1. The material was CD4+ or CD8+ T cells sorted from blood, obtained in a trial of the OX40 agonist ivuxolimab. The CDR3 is CASSLLGQGANTIYF. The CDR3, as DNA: TGTGCCAGCAGCTTACTTGGACAGGGTGCAAACACCATATATTTT.